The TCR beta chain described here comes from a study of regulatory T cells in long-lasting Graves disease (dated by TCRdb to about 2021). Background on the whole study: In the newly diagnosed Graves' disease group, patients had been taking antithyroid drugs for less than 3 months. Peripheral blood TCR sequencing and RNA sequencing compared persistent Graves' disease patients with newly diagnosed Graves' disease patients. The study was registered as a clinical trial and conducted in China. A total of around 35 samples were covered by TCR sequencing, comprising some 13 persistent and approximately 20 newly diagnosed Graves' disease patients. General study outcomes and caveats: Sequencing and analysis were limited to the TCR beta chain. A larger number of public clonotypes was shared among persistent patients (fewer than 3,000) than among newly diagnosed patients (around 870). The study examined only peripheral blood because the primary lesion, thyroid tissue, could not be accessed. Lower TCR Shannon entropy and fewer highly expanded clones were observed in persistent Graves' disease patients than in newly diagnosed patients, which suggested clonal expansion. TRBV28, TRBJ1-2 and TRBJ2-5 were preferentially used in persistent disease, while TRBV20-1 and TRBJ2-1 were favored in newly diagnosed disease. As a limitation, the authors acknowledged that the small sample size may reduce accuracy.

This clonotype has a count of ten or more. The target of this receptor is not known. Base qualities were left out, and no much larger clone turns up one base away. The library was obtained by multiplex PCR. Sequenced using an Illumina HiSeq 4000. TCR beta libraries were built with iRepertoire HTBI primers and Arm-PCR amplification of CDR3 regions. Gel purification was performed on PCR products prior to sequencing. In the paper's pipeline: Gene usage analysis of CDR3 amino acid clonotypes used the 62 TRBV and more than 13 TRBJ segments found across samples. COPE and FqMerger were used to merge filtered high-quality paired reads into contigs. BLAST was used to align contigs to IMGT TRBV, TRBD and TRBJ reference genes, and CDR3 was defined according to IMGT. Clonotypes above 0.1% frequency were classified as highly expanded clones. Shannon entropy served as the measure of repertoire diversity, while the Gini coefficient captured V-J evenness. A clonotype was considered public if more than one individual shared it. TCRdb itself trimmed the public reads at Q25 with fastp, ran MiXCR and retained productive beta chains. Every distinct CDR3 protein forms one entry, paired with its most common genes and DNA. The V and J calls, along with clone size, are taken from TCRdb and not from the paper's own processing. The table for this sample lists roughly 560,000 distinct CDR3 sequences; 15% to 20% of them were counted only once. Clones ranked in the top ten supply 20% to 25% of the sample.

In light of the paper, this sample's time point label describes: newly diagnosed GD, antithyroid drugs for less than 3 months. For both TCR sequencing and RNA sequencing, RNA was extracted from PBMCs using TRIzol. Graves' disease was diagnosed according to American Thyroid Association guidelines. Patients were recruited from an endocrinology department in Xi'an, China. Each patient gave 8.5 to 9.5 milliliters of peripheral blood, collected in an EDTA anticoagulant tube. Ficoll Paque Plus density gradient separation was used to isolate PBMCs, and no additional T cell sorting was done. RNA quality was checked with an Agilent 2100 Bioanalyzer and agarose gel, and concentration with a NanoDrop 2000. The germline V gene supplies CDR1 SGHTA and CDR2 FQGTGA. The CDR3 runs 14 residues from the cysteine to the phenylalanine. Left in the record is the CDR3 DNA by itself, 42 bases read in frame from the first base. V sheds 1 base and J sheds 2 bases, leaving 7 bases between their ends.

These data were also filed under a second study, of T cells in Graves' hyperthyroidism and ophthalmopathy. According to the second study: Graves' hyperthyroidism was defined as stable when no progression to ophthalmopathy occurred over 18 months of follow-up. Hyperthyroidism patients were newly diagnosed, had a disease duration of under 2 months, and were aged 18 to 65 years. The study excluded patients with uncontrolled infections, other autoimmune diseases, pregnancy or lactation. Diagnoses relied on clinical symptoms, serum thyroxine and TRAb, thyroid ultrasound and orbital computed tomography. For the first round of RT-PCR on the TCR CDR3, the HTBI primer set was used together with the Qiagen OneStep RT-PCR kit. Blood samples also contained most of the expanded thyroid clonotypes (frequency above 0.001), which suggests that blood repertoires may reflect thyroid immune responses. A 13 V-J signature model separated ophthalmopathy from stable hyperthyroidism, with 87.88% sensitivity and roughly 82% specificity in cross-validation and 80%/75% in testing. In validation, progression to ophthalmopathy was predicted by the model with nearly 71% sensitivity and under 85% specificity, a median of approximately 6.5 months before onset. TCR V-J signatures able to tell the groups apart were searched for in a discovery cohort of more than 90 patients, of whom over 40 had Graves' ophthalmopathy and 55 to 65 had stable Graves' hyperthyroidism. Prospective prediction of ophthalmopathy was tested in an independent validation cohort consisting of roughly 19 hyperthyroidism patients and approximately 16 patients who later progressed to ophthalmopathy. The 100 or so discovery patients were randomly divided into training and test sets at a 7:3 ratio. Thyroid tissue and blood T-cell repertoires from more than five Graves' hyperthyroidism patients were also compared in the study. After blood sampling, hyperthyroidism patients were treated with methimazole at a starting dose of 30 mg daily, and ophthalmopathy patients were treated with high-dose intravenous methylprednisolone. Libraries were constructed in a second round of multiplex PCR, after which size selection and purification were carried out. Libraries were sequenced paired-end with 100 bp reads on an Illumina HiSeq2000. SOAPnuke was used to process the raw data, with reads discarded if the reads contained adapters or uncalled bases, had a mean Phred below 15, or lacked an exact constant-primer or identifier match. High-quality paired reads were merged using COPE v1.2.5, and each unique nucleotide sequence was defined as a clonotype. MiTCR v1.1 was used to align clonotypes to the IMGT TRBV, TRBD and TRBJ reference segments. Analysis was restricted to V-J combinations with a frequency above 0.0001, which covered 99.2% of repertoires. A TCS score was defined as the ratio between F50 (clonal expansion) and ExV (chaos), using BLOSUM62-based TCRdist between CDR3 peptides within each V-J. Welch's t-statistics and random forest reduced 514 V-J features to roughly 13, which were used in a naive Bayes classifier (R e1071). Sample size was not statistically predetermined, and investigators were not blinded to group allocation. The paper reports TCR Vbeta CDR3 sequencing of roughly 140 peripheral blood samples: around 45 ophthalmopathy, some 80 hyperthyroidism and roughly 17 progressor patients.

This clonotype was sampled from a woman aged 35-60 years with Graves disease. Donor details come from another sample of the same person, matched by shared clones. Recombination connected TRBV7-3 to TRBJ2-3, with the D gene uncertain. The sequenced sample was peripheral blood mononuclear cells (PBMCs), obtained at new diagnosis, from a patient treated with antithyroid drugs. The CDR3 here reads CASSLMRTTDTQYF. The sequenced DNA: TGTGCCAGCAGCTTAATGAGGACCACAGATACGCAGTATTTT.